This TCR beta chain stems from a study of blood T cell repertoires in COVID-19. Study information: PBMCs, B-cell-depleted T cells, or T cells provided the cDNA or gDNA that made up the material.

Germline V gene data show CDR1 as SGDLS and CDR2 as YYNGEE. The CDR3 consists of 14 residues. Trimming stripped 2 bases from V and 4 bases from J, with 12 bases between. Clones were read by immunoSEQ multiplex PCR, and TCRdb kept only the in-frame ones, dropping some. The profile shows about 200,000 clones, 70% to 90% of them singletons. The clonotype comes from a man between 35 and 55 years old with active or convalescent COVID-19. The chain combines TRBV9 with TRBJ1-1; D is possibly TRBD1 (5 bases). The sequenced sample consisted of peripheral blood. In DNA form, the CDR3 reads TGTGCCAGCAGCGTTCGGGGCGGGGGCACTGAAGCTTTCTTT. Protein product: CASSVRGGGTEAFF.